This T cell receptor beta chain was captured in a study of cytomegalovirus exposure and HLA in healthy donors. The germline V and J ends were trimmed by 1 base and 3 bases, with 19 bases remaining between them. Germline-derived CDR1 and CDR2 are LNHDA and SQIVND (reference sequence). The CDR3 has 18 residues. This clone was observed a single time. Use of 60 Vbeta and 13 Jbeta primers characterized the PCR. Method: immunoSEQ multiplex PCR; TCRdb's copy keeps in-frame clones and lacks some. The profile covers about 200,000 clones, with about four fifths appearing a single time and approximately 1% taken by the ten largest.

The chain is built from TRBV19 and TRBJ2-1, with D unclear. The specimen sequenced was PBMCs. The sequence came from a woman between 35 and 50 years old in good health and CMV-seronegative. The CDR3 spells CASSIGYYSKSNYNEQFF. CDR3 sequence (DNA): TGTGCCAGTAGTATAGGCTACTATTCTAAATCCAACTACAATGAGCAGTTCTTC.